A single sample gave rise to the 25 T cell receptor beta chains below, sequenced in a study of shared clonotypes between healthy human individuals. The table came from immunoSEQ multiplex PCR; TCRdb's copy has only in-frame clones and leaves some out. This table holds some 2,000,000 clones, around 95% found once. Sequenced: naive CD4+ T cells sorted from blood. Subset noted: CD45RA+ positively selected. The receptor source for this set is a man between 18 and 35 years old in good health.

The chain combines TRBV7-2 with TRBJ2-3; 8 bases are shared with TRBD2. This CDR3 contains 15 residues. Losses at the gene ends were 5 bases for V and 4 bases for J; bases not matched to a gene: 8. The germline V gene has CDR1 SGHTA and CDR2 FQGNSA. As DNA, the CDR3 is TGTGCCAGCAGCCCAAACCTCGGGAGGGCAGATACGCAGTATTTT. Translation gives CASSPNLGRADTQYF.

The gene calls are TRBV10-2 and TRBJ2-7; TRBD2 matches at 8 bases. V dropped 0 bases and J dropped 5; count of bases not matched to a gene: 15. This CDR3 contains 18 residues. Germline assignment: CDR1 WSHSY and CDR2 SAAADI. The CDR3 is CASSESRVERGLSHEQYF. The CDR3 DNA reads TGCGCCAGCAGTGAGTCGAGGGTCGAGCGGGGGCTCAGCCACGAGCAGTACTTC.

The chain joins TRBV5-8 to TRBJ2-7; D ambiguous. The CDR3 consists of 14 residues. Germline CDR1 reads SGHTS; CDR2 reads YDEGEE. V shed 4 bases and J shed 3 bases, with 14 bases lying between them. The CDR3 loop is CASSMWVALYEQYF. CDR3 in DNA: TGTGCCAGCAGCATGTGGGTCGCCCTCTACGAGCAGTACTTC.

V and J are TRBV2 and TRBJ2-7, with TRBD1 identical over 7 bases. CDR1 is SNHLY and CDR2 is FYNNEI in the germline V gene. The CDR3 covers 15 residues. With 3 bases clipped from V and 3 bases from J, the junction kept 8 bases outside the gene matches. The CDR3, as DNA: TGTGCCAGCAGTGACACCGGGACAGCGAACTACGAGCAGTACTTC. It yields the protein CASSDTGTANYEQYF.

V and J are TRBV29-1 and TRBJ2-7; 7 nucleotides line up with TRBD1. The trim removed 3 bases at V and 6 bases at J, leaving 8 bases unmatched. The CDR3 is 13 amino acids. Germline V CDR1 and CDR2: SQVTM, ANQGSEA. The CDR3 region is CSVDGTVTGEQYF. The CDR3 region has the DNA TGCAGCGTTGATGGGACAGTCACGGGCGAGCAGTACTTC.

Comments on this clone: The same CDR3 also results from other DNA sequences found in this sample. The rearrangement joins TRBV5-1 to TRBJ2-5; 15 nucleotides line up with TRBD2. Unmatched junction bases numbered 3, after V lost 4 bases and J lost 2 bases. Looked up from germline, CDR1 is SGHRS and CDR2 is YFSETQ. The CDR3 totals 16 residues. The CDR3 protein is CASSAGLAGGQETQYF. CDR3 sequence (DNA): TGCGCCAGCAGCGCGGGACTAGCGGGAGGTCAAGAGACCCAGTACTTC. The entire variable domain, with the rest obtained from reference TRBV5-1 and TRBJ2-5, is as follows: KAGVTQTPRYLIKTRGQQVTLSCSPISGHRSVSWYQQTPGQGLQFLFEYFSETQRNKGNFPGRFSGRQFSNSRSEMNVSTLELGDSALYLCASSAGLAGGQETQYFGPGTRLLVL.

The V call is TRBV11-2, the J call TRBJ2-5; unclear D gene. This CDR3 has 14 residues. Germline-derived CDR1 and CDR2 are SGHAT and FQNNGV. V lost 0 bases, J lost 7 bases, and 12 bases lay in between. The CDR3 coding sequence is TGTGCCAGCAGCTTAGATCTGGCTGTGGGGACCCAGTACTTC. This codes for CASSLDLAVGTQYF.

This clone was counted once. The sample has other DNA sequences that encode this CDR3 too. The chain links TRBV29-1 to TRBJ1-1, with D tentatively TRBD1 (5 bases). This CDR3 is 12 amino acids long. Looked up from germline, CDR1 is SQVTM and CDR2 is ANQGSEA. V was clipped by 1 base and J by 4 bases, with 7 bases between them. The CDR3 here is CSVEGQGTEAFF. In nucleotides, the CDR3 is TGCAGCGTTGAAGGGCAGGGCACTGAAGCTTTCTTT.

This chain joins TRBV11-2 and TRBJ1-2; D perhaps matches TRBD1 (5 bases). Looked up from germline, CDR1 is SGHAT and CDR2 is FQNNGV. The V end lost 5 bases, the J end lost 3 bases, and 7 bases lay between the germline ends. This CDR3 is 12 amino acids long. The CDR3 here is CASSQTDYGYTF. The CDR3 DNA reads as TGTGCCAGCAGCCAGACAGACTATGGCTACACCTTC.

The chain recombines TRBV28 with TRBJ1-2; a possible D gene is TRBD1 (5 bases). The CDR3 sequence is 14 residues long. Looked up from germline, CDR1 is MDHEN and CDR2 is SYDVKM. Trimming left V 7 bases short and J 4 bases short, with 16 bases between. CDR3 DNA: TGTGCCAGCAACACGATCAGGGACGGCTATGGCTACACCTTC. This sequence encodes CASNTIRDGYGYTF.

This chain connects TRBV29-1 to TRBJ2-1, with TRBD2 identical over 14 bases. The CDR3 contains 14 residues. Germline V CDR1 and CDR2: SQVTM, ANQGSEA. The ends lost 6 bases at V and 6 bases at J; junction bases unmatched: 4. CDR3 loop: CSVDGLAGGNEQFF. For the CDR3, the DNA is TGCAGCGTAGATGGACTAGCGGGAGGCAATGAGCAGTTCTTC.

The chain carries TRBV25-1 and TRBJ2-7, with D perhaps matching TRBD1 (6 bases). The length of the CDR3 is 15 residues. Germline assignment: CDR1 MGHDK and CDR2 SYGVNS. V was shortened by 3 bases and J by 2 bases, with 14 bases between the two germline ends. The CDR3 DNA reads TGTGCCAGCAGTGAGACGGGCAGGGGCACCTACGAGCAGTACTTC. Residues: CASSETGRGTYEQYF.

In its sample, this clone was seen a few times. This specimen includes other DNA sequences encoding the same CDR3. The J gene is TRBJ2-2, the V gene TRBV9, with a tentative D call TRBD1 (5 bases). Per the germline V gene, CDR1 is SGDLS and CDR2 is YYNGEE. This CDR3 comprises 15 residues. Trimming stripped 0 bases from V and 1 base from J, with 7 bases between. Here the CDR3 reads CASSVGQGNTGELFF. The DNA for the CDR3 is TGTGCCAGCAGCGTAGGGCAGGGGAACACCGGGGAGCTGTTTTTT.

The chain uses TRBV30 and TRBJ1-5; TRBD1 matches 9 bases. CDR3 size: 14 residues. Per the germline V gene, CDR1 is GTSNPN and CDR2 is SVGIG (reference sequence). The ends lost 5 bases at V and 7 bases at J; junction bases unmatched: 9. The CDR3 spells CAWGPGQGGQPQHF. The CDR3 nucleotides are TGTGCCTGGGGTCCGGGACAGGGAGGACAGCCCCAGCATTTT. Full variable domain (outside the CDR3, taken from reference TRBV30 and TRBJ1-5): SQTIHQWPATLVQPVGSPLSLECTVEGTSNPNLYWYRQAAGRGLQLLFYSVGIGQISSEVPQNLSASRPQDRQFILSSKKLLLSDSGFYLCAWGPGQGGQPQHFGDGTRLSIL.

The J gene is TRBJ2-7, the V gene TRBV28; the D is unclear. Trimming took off 9 bases at V and 2 bases at J, with 14 bases between the two ends. Germline V lookup: CDR1 MDHEN, CDR2 SYDVKM. This CDR3 spans 13 amino acids. CDR3 protein: CASQTPGAYEQYF. In DNA, the CDR3 is TGTGCCAGTCAGACCCCCGGAGCCTACGAGCAGTACTTC.

The gene calls are TRBV18 and TRBJ2-1, with 10 positions matching TRBD2. The V and J ends lost 3 bases and 7 bases, in that order; junction bases with no gene match: 9. The CDR3 sequence is 16 residues long. Germline V gene sequence: CDR1 KGHSH, CDR2 LQKENI. CDR3 nucleotides: TGTGCCAGCTCACCGAAAACTAGCGGGATTTCAAATGAGCAGTTCTTC. Protein: CASSPKTSGISNEQFF.

As for this clone: One end of the junction is discordant with germline, which a read error may explain. This chain links TRBV7-2 with TRBJ2-1; TRBD2 is a possible D gene (6 bases). Germline lookup yields CDR1 SGHTA and CDR2 FQGNSA. This CDR3 contains 13 residues. CDR3 sequence: CASSISPSASYLF. CDR3 nucleotides: TGTGCCAGCAGCATCTCGCCTAGCGCCTCCTACCTCTTC.

The V call is TRBV5-5, the J call TRBJ2-4; D perhaps matches TRBD2 (5 bases). Trimming cost V 2 bases and J 8 bases, with 11 bases left between them. Per germline, CDR1 SGHKS and CDR2 YYEKEE (reference sequence). This CDR3 spans 13 amino acids. CDR3 bases: TGTGCCAGCAGCTTCGGGGATTGGGACATTCAGTACTTC. Amino acids: CASSFGDWDIQYF.

This sequence joins TRBV11-2 and TRBJ2-5; TRBD1 matches at 8 bases. Germline V gene lookup returns CDR1 SGHAT and CDR2 FQNNGV. The CDR3 consists of 15 residues. The V and J ends lost 5 bases and 4 bases, in that order; junction bases with no gene match: 9. The CDR3 sequence is CASSPRQGRGETQYF. DNA of the CDR3: TGTGCCAGCAGCCCAAGACAGGGGCGGGGAGAGACCCAGTACTTC.

The chain has TRBV7-2 and TRBJ1-2, with 12 bases that match TRBD1. CDR3 length: 15 amino acids. Looked up from germline, CDR1 is SGHTA and CDR2 is FQGNSA. Germline trimming cut 5 bases from V and 4 bases from J; bases unmatched to any gene: 5. The DNA for the CDR3 is TGTGCCAGCAGCAGCGGGACAGGGGGCTTCTATGGCTACACCTTC. This sequence encodes CASSSGTGGFYGYTF.

The chain has TRBV6-6 and TRBJ2-1; 10 positions match TRBD1. Germline assignment: CDR1 MNHNY and CDR2 SVGAGI (reference sequence). The trim removed 3 bases at V and 8 bases at J, leaving 7 bases unmatched. CDR3 length: 15 amino acids. CDR3 protein: CASSYAGQGLHEQFF. The CDR3 DNA is TGTGCCAGCAGTTATGCGGGACAGGGGCTCCATGAGCAGTTCTTC.

V gene TRBV7-9 combines with J gene TRBJ2-4; 7 positions agree with TRBD2. The V gene end was trimmed by 1 base and the J gene end by 3 bases; junction bases not matched to a gene: 12. Germline CDR1 SEHNR, CDR2 FQNEAQ (reference sequence). This CDR3 comprises 18 residues. The CDR3 here is CASSLGTGTTKLKNIQYF. DNA of the CDR3: TGTGCCAGCAGCTTAGGGACCGGGACTACCAAACTCAAAAACATTCAGTACTTC.

The rearrangement links TRBV27 to TRBJ2-1; D is uncertain. Germline CDR1 reads MNHEY; CDR2 reads SMNVEV (reference sequence). Trimming shortened V by 8 bases and J by 2 bases, and 13 bases separated the two germline ends. CDR3 length: 14 residues. The CDR3 is CASSPGHPYNEQFF. Here the CDR3 DNA reads TGTGCCAGCTCGCCGGGTCATCCCTACAATGAGCAGTTCTTC.

The chain uses TRBV30 and TRBJ1-1; perhaps TRBD1 as D (6 bases). Germline CDR1 reads GTSNPN; CDR2 reads SVGIG (reference sequence). V lost 4 bases and J lost 1, with 10 bases in between. CDR3 length: 13 residues. CDR3 loop: CAWKGGWNTEAFF. The CDR3 region has the DNA TGTGCCTGGAAAGGGGGTTGGAACACTGAAGCTTTCTTT.

The chain is built from TRBV2 and TRBJ2-2; 10 nucleotides line up with TRBD2. From germline, CDR1 is SNHLY and CDR2 FYNNEI. This CDR3 has 15 residues. The V gene end was trimmed by 5 bases and the J gene end by 1 base; junction bases not matched to a gene: 1. The CDR3 reads CASSPSGGNTGELFF. CDR3 DNA: TGTGCCAGCAGTCCTAGCGGGGGGAACACCGGGGAGCTGTTTTTT.